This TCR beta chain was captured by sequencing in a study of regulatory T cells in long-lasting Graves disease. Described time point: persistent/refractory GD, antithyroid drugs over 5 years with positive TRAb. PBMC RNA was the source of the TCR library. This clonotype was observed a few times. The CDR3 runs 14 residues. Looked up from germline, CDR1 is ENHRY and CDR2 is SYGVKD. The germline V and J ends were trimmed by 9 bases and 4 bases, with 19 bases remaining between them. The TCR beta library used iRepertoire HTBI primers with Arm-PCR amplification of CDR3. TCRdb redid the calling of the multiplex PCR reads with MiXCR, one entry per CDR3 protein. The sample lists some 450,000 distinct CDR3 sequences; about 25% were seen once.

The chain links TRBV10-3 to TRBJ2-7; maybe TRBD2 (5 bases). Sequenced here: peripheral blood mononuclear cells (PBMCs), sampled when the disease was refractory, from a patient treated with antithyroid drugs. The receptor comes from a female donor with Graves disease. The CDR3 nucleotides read TGTGCCATTGCGGGCCCCTCAGGAGGATACGAGCAGTACTTC. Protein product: CAIAGPSGGYEQYF.